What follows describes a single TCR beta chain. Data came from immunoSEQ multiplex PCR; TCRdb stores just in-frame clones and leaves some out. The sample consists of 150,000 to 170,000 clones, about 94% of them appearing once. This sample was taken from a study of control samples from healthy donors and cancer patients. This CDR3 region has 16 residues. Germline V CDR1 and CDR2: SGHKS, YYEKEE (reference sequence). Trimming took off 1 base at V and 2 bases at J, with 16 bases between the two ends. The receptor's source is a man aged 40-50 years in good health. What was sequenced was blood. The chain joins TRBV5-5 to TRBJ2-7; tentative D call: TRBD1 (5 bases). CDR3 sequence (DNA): TGTGCCAGCAGCTTGTGGACCGCAGGGTCGGCCTACGAGCAGTACTTC. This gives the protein CASSLWTAGSAYEQYF.